Presented here are 32 T cell receptor beta chains from one specimen sequenced in a study of T cells in Graves' hyperthyroidism and ophthalmopathy. There were TCR beta CDR3 regions amplified from RNA transcripts. The HTBI primer set served for first-round RT-PCR of the TCR CDR3. TCRdb reanalysed the multiplex PCR reads using MiXCR and keeps one entry per CDR3 protein. Of under 450,000 distinct CDR3 sequences in the sample, about 13% were seen once. Sequences were obtained from blood. These receptor sequences come from a man aged 30-40 years with Graves' hyperthyroidism that later progressed to Graves' ophthalmopathy.

This clonotype was counted many times. This rearrangement joins TRBV7-7 to TRBJ2-7, with 13 bases that match TRBD2. The CDR3 consists of 16 residues. J was trimmed by 6 bases and V by 5 bases; bases with no gene match: 10. Germline V gene lookup returns CDR1 SSHAT and CDR2 FNYEAQ (reference sequence). The CDR3: CASSSPTSGGGGEQYF. CDR3 nucleotides: TGTGCCAGCAGCAGTCCTACTAGCGGGGGGGGAGGCGAGCAGTACTTC.

This clonotype was seen a few times. This rearrangement joins TRBV11-3 to TRBJ2-7, with 8 positions matching TRBD1. Per the germline V gene, CDR1 is SGHNT and CDR2 is YENEEA. CDR3 length: 16 residues. After removal of 4 bases from V and 3 bases from J, the junction contained 11 bases not matched to a gene. CDR3 nucleotides: TGTGCCAGCAGCTCCGACAGGGGCCTCAGGATCTACGAGCAGTACTTC. Translating gives CASSSDRGLRIYEQYF.

This clonotype was detected many times. The V and J genes are TRBV12-3 or TRBV12-4 and TRBJ2-4; 7 bases are a match to TRBD1. This CDR3 has 14 amino acids. Trimming cost V 7 bases and J 5 bases; bases outside gene matches: 8. The CDR3 DNA reads TGTGCCAGCACCATAGGGGGCTTTGAAAACATTCAGTACTTC. The encoded protein is CASTIGGFENIQYF.

This clonotype was counted ten times or more. This chain connects TRBV20-1 to TRBJ2-7, with D perhaps matching TRBD2 (6 bases). The CDR3 runs 13 residues. V lost 1 base and J 7 bases, leaving 14 bases between the germline ends. Germline lookup yields CDR1 DFQATT and CDR2 SNEGSKA (reference sequence). DNA for the CDR3: TGCAGTGCTAGAGGAGGCCAGGCGGGAGAGCAGTACTTC. Amino acids: CSARGGQAGEQYF.

This rearrangement joins TRBV6-1 to TRBJ2-3, with D hard to call. CDR3 size: 12 residues. CDR1 MNHNS and CDR2 SASEGT come from the germline V gene. V lost 2 bases, J lost 7 bases, and 7 bases lay in between. The CDR3 sequence: CASSERIYTQYF. In DNA, the CDR3 is TGTGCCAGCAGTGAAAGGATCTATACGCAGTATTTT.

The chain is built from TRBV10-1 and TRBJ2-7; 9 bases align to TRBD1. After removal of 10 bases from V and 3 bases from J, the junction contained 7 bases not matched to a gene. This CDR3 contains 13 residues. Germline CDR1 is WNHNN and CDR2 is SYGVQD (reference sequence). In DNA form, the CDR3 reads TGCGCCACCCAGCTGGGACAGGGCTACGAGCAGTACTTC. Translated: CATQLGQGYEQYF.

This clonotype occurred many times. The chain links TRBV28 to TRBJ1-1; D is unresolved. The CDR3 contains 12 residues. V was cut by 7 bases and J by 6 bases, with 12 bases left in between. CDR1 MDHEN and CDR2 SYDVKM come from the germline V gene. CDR3 in amino acids: CASTGRHAEAFF. The CDR3 DNA is TGTGCCAGCACGGGCAGGCATGCTGAAGCTTTCTTT.

This clonotype was observed many times. The chain joins TRBV7-9 to TRBJ2-7; D unresolved. The V gene's germline CDR1 is SEHNR and CDR2 FQNEAQ (reference sequence). The CDR3 has 13 residues. Deletions cut 4 bases from V and 2 bases from J, with 9 bases between. The CDR3 spells CASSSQGTYEQYF. As DNA, the CDR3 is TGTGCCAGCAGCTCCCAAGGAACCTACGAGCAGTACTTC.

V gene TRBV5-6 combines with J gene TRBJ2-1; the match to TRBD2 covers 7 bases. V dropped 6 bases and J dropped 10; count of bases not matched to a gene: 13. CDR1 is SGHDT, CDR2 YYEEEE, per germline. This CDR3 has 14 residues. This chain's CDR3 is CASTMGGGAREQFF. The CDR3 DNA sequence: TGTGCCAGCACCATGGGGGGAGGGGCGAGGGAGCAGTTCTTC. Full variable domain (outside the CDR3, taken from reference TRBV5-6 and TRBJ2-1): DAGVTQSPTHLIKTRGQQVTLRCSPKSGHDTVSWYQQALGQGPQFIFQYYEEEERQRGNFPDRFSGHQFPNYSSELNVNALLLGDSALYLCASTMGGGAREQFFGPGTRLTVL.

Details on this clonotype: This may come from a read error, since a much larger clone is one base off. The rearrangement uses TRBV30 and TRBJ2-1; TRBD1 or TRBD2 may be the D gene (7 bases each). Germline values: CDR1 GTSNPN, CDR2 SVGIG (reference sequence). This CDR3 region has 14 residues. The germline V and J ends were trimmed by 2 bases and 8 bases, with 16 bases remaining between them. CDR3 amino acids: CAWSSGGGQHEQFF. The CDR3 DNA sequence: TGTGCCTGGAGTTCAGGGGGGGGGCAGCATGAGCAGTTCTTC.

This clonotype was counted many times. The chain is built from TRBV2 and TRBJ1-2, with D possibly being TRBD1 (5 bases). V lost 6 bases to trimming and J lost 4 bases, with 15 bases between them. Germline V gives CDR1 SNHLY, CDR2 FYNNEI. CDR3 length: 14 residues. CDR3 coding DNA: TGTGCCAGCAGGAAGACAGAGCAGACCTATGGCTACACCTTC. This sequence encodes CASRKTEQTYGYTF.

This clonotype occurred many times. V and J are TRBV30 and TRBJ1-1; no reliable D call. V was cut by 2 bases and J by 0 bases, with 10 bases left in between. Germline lookup yields CDR1 GTSNPN and CDR2 SVGIG (reference sequence). This CDR3 has 14 amino acids. The DNA for the CDR3 is TGTGCCTGGAGTAATACGGACTTGAACACTGAAGCTTTCTTT. It codes for CAWSNTDLNTEAFF.

In its sample, this clonotype was seen many times. This rearrangement joins TRBV28 to TRBJ2-7, with D perhaps matching TRBD2 (7 bases). The germline CDR1 and CDR2 sequences are MDHEN and SYDVKM. This CDR3 has 13 amino acids. Between the trimmed V and J ends, which lost 10 bases and 2 bases, there was a span of 15 bases. The CDR3 DNA reads as TGTGCCATTGAGGGGGGGGCGACCTACGAGCAGTACTTC. Residues: CAIEGGATYEQYF.

This clonotype came up a few times. V is TRBV9 and J is TRBJ2-1; no clear D. In germline, CDR1 is SGDLS, CDR2 YYNGEE. Deletions cut 3 bases from V and 3 bases from J, with 4 bases between. This CDR3 comprises 12 residues. CDR3 residues: CASSADYNEQFF. The CDR3 DNA is TGTGCCAGCAGCGCCGACTACAATGAGCAGTTCTTC.

The table lists this clonotype with many counts. The chain links TRBV20-1 to TRBJ2-3, with 14 nucleotides matching TRBD2. Trimming removed 5 bases from V and 4 bases from J; junction bases left unmatched: 8. Germline V gene data show CDR1 as DFQATT and CDR2 as SNEGSKA (reference sequence). CDR3 length: 16 residues. CDR3 in amino acids: CSAPGLAGGPPDTQYF. The CDR3 DNA follows: TGCAGTGCTCCCGGACTAGCGGGGGGCCCCCCAGATACGCAGTATTTT.

This clonotype was observed at least ten times. CDR3 region: CSARSRPSVNEQFF. CDR3 coding DNA: TGCAGTGCTAGATCTAGGCCTAGCGTCAATGAGCAGTTCTTC. The chain recombines TRBV20-1 with TRBJ2-1; tentatively, D is TRBD2 (6 bases). This CDR3 is 14 amino acids long. Germline CDR1 reads DFQATT; CDR2 reads SNEGSKA (reference sequence). V was pared by 2 bases and J by 6 bases, with 14 bases between.

This clonotype was recorded at least ten times. The V call is TRBV10-3, the J call TRBJ2-1, with 10 positions matching TRBD2. The CDR3 length is 14 residues. J was trimmed by 8 bases and V by 2 bases; bases with no gene match: 3. Germline V gene data show CDR1 as ENHRY and CDR2 as SYGVKD. The CDR3: CAISETSGVYEQFF. The CDR3 region has the DNA TGTGCCATCAGTGAGACTAGCGGGGTGTATGAGCAGTTCTTC.

To note about this clonotype: Germline and junction disagree at one end, which may indicate a read error. V usage is TRBV7-6 and J usage is TRBJ1-1, with D possibly matching TRBD1 (5 bases). Per germline, CDR1 SGHVS and CDR2 FNYEAQ. The CDR3 contains 16 residues. CDR3 in amino acids: CASGLTPGTSYTEAFF. In DNA, the CDR3 is TGTGCCAGCGGCTTAACCCCCGGGACTTCCTATACTGAAGCTTTCTTT.

As for this clonotype: This may be a read error, as it is one base from a much larger clone. The limits of the CDR3 on the DNA are not certain, so only TCRdb's listed CDR3 is given. The V and J genes are TRBV9 and TRBJ2-6. CDR1 SGDLS and CDR2 YYNGEE come from the germline V gene. The CDR3 spans 15 amino acids, including both terminal residues. The CDR3 protein is CASSVFGDGANVMTF.

There are many counts of this clonotype. This chain joins TRBV6-5 and TRBJ1-2; D gene unclear. Germline-derived CDR1 and CDR2 are MNHEY and SVGAGI. This CDR3 is built from 13 residues. Trimming removed 0 bases at V and 4 bases at J, with 6 bases between. CDR3 residues: CASSYSQLYGYTF. The CDR3 nucleotides are TGTGCCAGCAGTTACTCCCAGCTCTATGGCTACACCTTC.

The chain uses TRBV9 and TRBJ2-5; TRBD2 matches at 10 bases. V shed 3 bases and J 5 bases; nucleotides not matched to a gene: 7. CDR1 is SGDLS and CDR2 is YYNGEE in the germline V gene. The CDR3 covers 15 residues. CDR3 coding DNA: TGTGCCAGCAGCGCTTCTAGCGGGGGAAGGGAGACCCAGTACTTC. Protein sequence: CASSASSGGRETQYF.

V usage is TRBV27 and J usage is TRBJ1-4, with D perhaps TRBD1 (5 bases). This CDR3 is built from 15 residues. Trimming took off 5 bases at V and 5 bases at J, with 15 bases between the two ends. Germline-derived CDR1 and CDR2 are MNHEY and SMNVEV (reference sequence). The CDR3 protein is CASSLDRDLNEKLFF. The CDR3 DNA reads TGTGCCAGCAGTCTCGACAGAGATCTAAATGAAAAACTGTTTTTT.

The table lists this clonotype with many counts. The chain links TRBV6-1 to TRBJ2-3; D is undetermined. The V gene lost 6 bases and the J gene lost 0 bases, with 7 bases spanning the gap. The CDR3 sequence is 13 residues long. Germline V gene lookup returns CDR1 MNHNS and CDR2 SASEGT. CDR3 sequence (DNA): TGTGCCAGCAGGGCAGCTAGCACAGATACGCAGTATTTT. As protein: CASRAASTDTQYF.

This clonotype turned up a few times. The gene calls are TRBV2 and TRBJ2-4; the match to TRBD2 covers 16 bases. Per the germline V gene, CDR1 is SNHLY and CDR2 is FYNNEI. The CDR3 has 17 amino acids. After removal of 6 bases from V and 7 bases from J, the junction contained 9 bases not matched to a gene. The CDR3 sequence: CASSKGLAGGDLNIQYF. The DNA of the CDR3 is TGTGCCAGCAGCAAGGGACTAGCGGGGGGGGATCTCAACATTCAGTACTTC.

This clonotype was picked up a small number of times. The chain uses TRBV6-1 and TRBJ1-2; D is uncertain. V was shortened by 6 bases and J by 8 bases, with 10 bases between the two germline ends. CDR1 is MNHNS and CDR2 is SASEGT in the germline V gene. CDR3 length equals 11 residues. Written as DNA, the CDR3 is TGTGCCAGCAGCCGTCAAGGAGGCTACACCTTC. Protein sequence: CASSRQGGYTF.

CDR3 sequence reads: CASSEDPVAGGHNEQFF. The CDR3 region has the DNA TGTGCCAGCAGTGAAGATCCTGTAGCGGGGGGTCACAATGAGCAGTTCTTC. The chain is built from TRBV6-1 and TRBJ2-1; 10 nucleotides align to TRBD2. CDR1 is MNHNS and CDR2 is SASEGT in the germline V gene. The CDR3 spans 17 residues. Losses at the gene ends were 1 base for V and 5 bases for J; bases not matched to a gene: 8.

In its sample, this clonotype was seen many times. The chain employs TRBV12-3 or TRBV12-4 and TRBJ2-1; no firm D call. This CDR3 contains 13 residues. Trimming removed 1 base at V and 4 bases at J, with 5 bases between. This CDR3 is CASSLGRYNEQFF. For the CDR3, the DNA is TGTGCCAGCAGTTTAGGCAGGTACAATGAGCAGTTCTTC.

This clonotype was observed at least ten times. The genes are TRBV20-1 and TRBJ1-1, with TRBD1 identical over 7 bases. This CDR3 comprises 13 residues. CDR1 is DFQATT, CDR2 SNEGSKA, per germline (reference sequence). J lost 1 base, V lost 4 bases, and 3 bases had no gene match. CDR3 loop: CSATGDRNTEAFF. For the CDR3, the DNA is TGCAGTGCTACCGGGGACAGGAACACTGAAGCTTTCTTT.

This clonotype was observed many times. The chain is built from TRBV5-1 and TRBJ1-1; 7 nucleotides agree with TRBD1. The CDR3 is 15 amino acids. Per the germline V gene, CDR1 is SGHRS and CDR2 is YFSETQ. V shed 5 bases, J shed 0 bases, and the junction held 7 bases outside the gene matches. The CDR3 reads CASSWTGTVNTEAFF. The CDR3, as DNA: TGCGCCAGCAGTTGGACCGGGACAGTGAACACTGAAGCTTTCTTT.

This clonotype was detected many times. The chain is built from TRBV18 and TRBJ1-1; D not resolved. Germline V gives CDR1 KGHSH, CDR2 LQKENI. The CDR3 is made up of 13 amino acids. V was pared by 5 bases and J by 4 bases, with 11 bases between. DNA of the CDR3: TGTGCCAGCTCATTACGGACTGGCACTGAAGCTTTCTTT. Protein sequence: CASSLRTGTEAFF.

This clonotype was detected only a few times. The chain combines TRBV9 with TRBJ1-2, with TRBD1 as a possible D gene (5 bases). CDR3 length: 14 residues. V gave up 2 bases and J gave up 4 bases, with 12 bases separating them. Germline V CDR1 and CDR2: SGDLS, YYNGEE. Here the CDR3 reads CASSVGTDLYGYTF. CDR3 sequence (DNA): TGTGCCAGCAGCGTCGGGACGGACCTCTATGGCTACACCTTC. Full variable domain (outside the CDR3, taken from reference TRBV9 and TRBJ1-2): DSGVTQTPKHLITATGQRVTLRCSPRSGDLSVYWYQQSLDQGLQFLIQYYNGEERAKGNILERFSAQQFPDLHSELNLSSLELGDSALYFCASSVGTDLYGYTFGSGTRLTVV.

At least ten counts were recorded for this clonotype. The chain joins TRBV28 to TRBJ1-6; D remains unclear. Trimming stripped 4 bases from V and 10 bases from J, with 20 bases between. This CDR3 has 16 residues. CDR1 and CDR2 (germline): MDHEN, SYDVKM. The CDR3 is CASSSIYGAVPSPLHF. For the CDR3, the DNA is TGTGCCAGCAGTTCCATTTATGGCGCAGTACCGTCACCCCTCCACTTT.